Listed here are 8 T cell receptor beta chains from one sample, sequenced in a study of T-cell memory formation after mild COVID-19. TCRdb passed the 5' RACE reads through MiXCR, listing each CDR3 protein once. The sample consists of fewer than 350,000 distinct CDR3 sequences, under 8.5% of them appearing once. The sequenced sample was PBMCs or a T cell subset sorted from them (not recorded which). These receptors originate from a man younger than 30 who had mild COVID-19 (a few samples of this study predate the infection). Cell type and time point are not known.

The chain joins TRBV4-3 to TRBJ2-7; the D gene is possibly TRBD1 (6 bases). The CDR3 extends over 15 amino acids. Trimming pared 1 base from V and 3 bases from J, leaving 13 bases between. The germline CDR1 and CDR2 sequences are LGHNA and YSLEER. CDR3 nucleotide sequence: TGCGCCAGCAGCCAAGCCAGGGGACCCCACTACGAGCAGTACTTC. Protein product: CASSQARGPHYEQYF.

J is TRBJ1-3 and V is TRBV20-1; no definite D call. The V gene's germline CDR1 is DFQATT and CDR2 SNEGSKA (reference sequence). The V end was cut by 5 bases, the J end by 0 bases, with 14 bases between. CDR3 length equals 15 residues. In nucleotides, the CDR3 is TGCAGTGCTCAAGACCTAGCCCGCTCTGGAAACACCATATATTTT. Encoded protein: CSAQDLARSGNTIYF.

This clonotype was detected many times. The chain carries TRBV4-2 and TRBJ2-7; a weak D match, TRBD2 (5 bases). The CDR3 is 14 amino acids. Germline assignment: CDR1 LGHNA and CDR2 YNFKEQ. Trimming removed 0 bases at V and 3 bases at J, with 9 bases between. The CDR3 nucleotides are TGTGCCAGCAGCCAAGACAGCGGATACTACGAGCAGTACGTC. Its protein is CASSQDSGYYEQYV.

This clonotype came up many times. The junction and the germline gene differ at one end; a read error may be behind it. The CDR3 here is CASSPWGTDTQYF. The CDR3 coding sequence is TGTGCTAGCAGCCCCTGGGGGACAGATACGCAGTATTTT. The rearrangement links TRBV7-7 to TRBJ2-3; TRBD1 or TRBD2 may be the D gene (5 bases each). The CDR3 loop spans 13 amino acids. Germline CDR1 is SSHAT and CDR2 is FNYEAQ (reference sequence).

This chain links TRBV15 with TRBJ1-3, with unresolved D. The CDR3 covers 13 residues. V was cut by 5 bases and J by 2 bases, with 7 bases left in between. CDR1 and CDR2 from the germline V gene are LNHNV and YYDKDF (reference sequence). As DNA, the CDR3 is TGTGCCACCAGCGCATCACCTGGAAACACCATATATTTT. It specifies CATSASPGNTIYF.

This clonotype was seen many times. V is TRBV7-9 and J is TRBJ2-1, with D unclear. Between the trimmed V and J ends, which lost 8 bases and 6 bases, there was a span of 8 bases. The length of the CDR3 is 11 residues. Germline assignment: CDR1 SEHNR and CDR2 FQNEAQ (reference sequence). The DNA of the CDR3 is TGTGCCAGCTCAAAGGGCAATGAGCAGTTCTTC. It yields the protein CASSKGNEQFF.

This clonotype was recorded many times. V is TRBV29-1 and J is TRBJ2-7; TRBD1 is a possible D gene (6 bases). V was shortened by 7 bases and J by 3 bases, with 13 bases between the two germline ends. CDR1 is SQVTM, CDR2 ANQGSEA, per germline. The CDR3 sequence is 12 residues long. CDR3 nucleotide sequence: TGCAGCGCGCTGGACAGCTTCTACGAGCAGTACTTC. This gives the protein CSALDSFYEQYF.

The chain joins TRBV7-9 to TRBJ1-4; 11 bases align to TRBD1. This CDR3 has 16 residues. CDR1 and CDR2 from the germline V gene are SEHNR and FQNEAQ (reference sequence). V shed 5 bases, J shed 4 bases, and the junction held 6 bases outside the gene matches. CDR3 sequence reads: CASSQRTGGGNEKLFF. The CDR3 region has the DNA TGTGCCAGCAGCCAGCGGACAGGGGGCGGTAATGAAAAACTGTTTTTT.